The rows below give T cell receptor delta chains drawn from one sample of a study of Vδ1+ human thymocytes. TCRdb repeated clone calling on the multiplex PCR reads with CATT. The sample contains roughly 25,000 delta-chain clones, over 25% of which appear only once. Sequenced material: Vdelta1+ gamma-delta thymocytes from the thymus. These receptors were taken from a boy less than two years old who had congenital heart surgery. Both conserved end residues are part of each CDR3. The order of the fields is CDR3 length, clone size, D gene, V gene, J gene, CDR3 DNA, CDR3 protein. D genes are given only for firm matches. Rows give clone size only sometimes, using once, few, many, or a class for an expanded clone.

>21|few|TRDD3|TRDV1|TRDJ1
TGTGCTCTTGGGAAAGCCCCCCTTCCTCCAGATGGGGGATACGTCCCCGATAAACTCATCTTT
CALGKAPLPPDGGYVPDKLIF
>20|once|-|TRDV1|TRDJ1
TGTGCTCTTGGGGAACACCCATCCCTCTTCCCAGCCCTTGACCCACATAAACTCATCTTT
CALGEHPSLFPALDPHKLIF
>17|medium-sized|-|TRDV1|TRDJ1
TGTGCTCTTGGGGAACTCCGGCCTTGGGAGTACACCGATAAACTCATCTTT
CALGELRPWEYTDKLIF
>20|few|TRDD3|TRDV1|TRDJ1
TGTGCTCTTGGGGCCCACGGGGCCGTTCCTGGGGGATGGTACACCGATAAACTCATCTTT
CALGAHGAVPGGWYTDKLIF
>21|-|-|TRDV1|TRDJ1
TGTGCTCTTGGGGAATCGTCCGTGACCTATCGGGGGAAAAAGTACACCGATAAACTCATCTTT
CALGESSVTYRGKKYTDKLIF
>20|-|TRDD2|TRDV1|TRDJ1
TGTGCTCTTGGGGGACACCTTCCTACGTGTCCTTACCGTGACACCGATAAACTCATCTTT
CALGGHLPTCPYRDTDKLIF
>16|few|-|TRDV1|TRDJ1
TGTGCTCTTGGGCCTCGTGGGCCGGGGGACACCGATAAACTCATCTTT
CALGPRGPGDTDKLIF
>20|-|-|TRDV2|TRDJ3
TGTGCCTGTGACGCCTCCGTCTCAACCCTTGTCTCCTGGGACACCCGACAGATGTTTTTC
CACDASVSTLVSWDTRQMFF
>20|few|TRDD3|TRDV1|TRDJ1
TGTGCTCTTGGGGAACTAGGTCCTACCCGCGCACTGGGGGAGACCGATAAACTCATCTTT
CALGELGPTRALGETDKLIF
>18|few|-|TRDV1|TRDJ1
TGTGCTCTTGGGGAACCACGGCCCCATCGACGGTACACCGATAAACTCATCTTT
CALGEPRPHRRYTDKLIF
>20|-|TRDD3|TRDV1|TRDJ1
TGTGCTCTTGGGGAACTCGAGGATTTAAAGTCTGGGGGACCCTACGATAAACTCATCTTT
CALGELEDLKSGGPYDKLIF
>19|-|-|TRDV1|TRDJ1
TGTGCTCTTGGGGAAGTTTATTACCGGGGGCCCCGCTACACCGATAAACTCATCTTT
CALGEVYYRGPRYTDKLIF